This T cell receptor beta chain appears in the sequencing data of a study of T cells after posttransplantation cyclophosphamide. Repertoires were generated with immunoSEQ multiplex PCR, while TCRdb's copy carries only in-frame clones and drops some. This sample carries roughly 10,000 clones, none of them present only once. Cyclophosphamide on days +3 and +4 followed busulfan-fludarabine conditioning and a marrow graft. Study findings and constraints: Blood and skin or GI T cell repertoires showed limited TRB overlap. Recipient CMV seropositivity and CMV reactivation strongly tracked TRB clonality.

In this sample, this clone turned up many times. The antigen remains undetermined. The CDR3 consists of 16 residues. V dropped 3 bases and J dropped 4; count of bases not matched to a gene: 10. CDR1 is MDHEN, CDR2 SYDVKM, per germline. This TCR was sampled from a male patient aged 50 to 60 who received an allogeneic stem cell transplant from a related donor and was CMV-positive. Some T cells may be provided by the graft donor. Source: PBMCs, taken roughly 350 days after allogeneic stem cell transplant with posttransplant cyclophosphamide. This chain links TRBV28 with TRBJ1-1, with 8 bases lining up with TRBD1. CDR3 DNA sequence: TGTGCCAGCAGTTTGATCTCAGGGGGCTGGGGCACTGAAGCTTTCTTT. This sequence encodes CASSLISGGWGTEAFF. Combining the CDR3 with reference TRBV28 and TRBJ1-1 gives the whole variable domain DVKVTQSSRYLVKRTGEKVFLECVQDMDHENMFWYRQDPGLGLRLIYFSYDVKMKEKGDIPEGYSVSREKKERFSLILESASTNQTSMYLCASSLISGGWGTEAFFGQGTRLTVV.